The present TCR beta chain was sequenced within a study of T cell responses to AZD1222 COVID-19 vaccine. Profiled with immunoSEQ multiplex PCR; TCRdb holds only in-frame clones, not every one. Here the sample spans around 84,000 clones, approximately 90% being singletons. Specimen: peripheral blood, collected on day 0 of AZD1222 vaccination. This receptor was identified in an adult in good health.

The CDR3 sequence: CASSKTRTRGYNEQFF. The CDR3 DNA reads as TGTGCCAGCAGCAAAACTCGGACTAGGGGATACAATGAGCAGTTCTTC. The J gene is TRBJ2-1, the V gene TRBV21-1; the tabulated D call, TRBD2, remains unverified against the DNA. TRBV21-1 is a listed pseudogene. The CDR3 loop spans 16 amino acids.